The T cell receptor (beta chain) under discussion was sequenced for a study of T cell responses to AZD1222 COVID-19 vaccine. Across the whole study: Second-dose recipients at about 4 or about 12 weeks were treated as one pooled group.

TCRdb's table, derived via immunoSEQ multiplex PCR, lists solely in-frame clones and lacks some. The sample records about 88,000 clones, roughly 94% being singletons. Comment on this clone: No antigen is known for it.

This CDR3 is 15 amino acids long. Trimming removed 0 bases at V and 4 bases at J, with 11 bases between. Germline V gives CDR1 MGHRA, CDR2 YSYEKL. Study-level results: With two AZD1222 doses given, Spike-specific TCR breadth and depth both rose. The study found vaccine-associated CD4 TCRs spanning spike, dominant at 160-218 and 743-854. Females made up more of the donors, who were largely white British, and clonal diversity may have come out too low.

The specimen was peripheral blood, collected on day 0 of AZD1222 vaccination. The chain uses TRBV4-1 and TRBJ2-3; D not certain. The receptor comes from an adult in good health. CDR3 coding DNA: TGCGCCAGCAGCCAAGAATTCCTCTCCCCAGATACGCAGTATTTT. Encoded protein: CASSQEFLSPDTQYF.